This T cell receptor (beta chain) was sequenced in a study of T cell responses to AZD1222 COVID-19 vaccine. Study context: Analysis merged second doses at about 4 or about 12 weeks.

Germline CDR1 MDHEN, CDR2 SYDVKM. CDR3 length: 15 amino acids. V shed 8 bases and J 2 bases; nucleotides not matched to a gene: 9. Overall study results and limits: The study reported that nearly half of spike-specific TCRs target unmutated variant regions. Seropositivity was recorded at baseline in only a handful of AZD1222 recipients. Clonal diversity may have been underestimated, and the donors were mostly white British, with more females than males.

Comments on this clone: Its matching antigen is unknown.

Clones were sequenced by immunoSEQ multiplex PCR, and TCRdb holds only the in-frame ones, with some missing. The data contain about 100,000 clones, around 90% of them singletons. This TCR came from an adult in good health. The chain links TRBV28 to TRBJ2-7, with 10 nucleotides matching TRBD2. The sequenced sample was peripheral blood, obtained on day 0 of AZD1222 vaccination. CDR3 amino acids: CASHSAGGSPYEQYF. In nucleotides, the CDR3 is TGTGCCAGCCACTCAGCGGGAGGGTCACCCTACGAGCAGTACTTC.